This entry is about one T cell receptor beta chain. Its target is not known. Sequencing used immunoSEQ multiplex PCR; TCRdb keeps in-frame clones, though not all of them. The table has a few thousand clones, around 92% seen once; the top ten hold 4.3%. The source of the sample is a study of chemoradiotherapy in HPV16-positive cancers. As for the study in general: Functional T-cell assays on two HPV16-positive patients' cells defined candidate HPV-specific clones and common TCR motifs. Overall study findings and caveats: Non-HPV-specific T cells did not expand in tumors during treatment, whereas candidate HPV-specific clones and E7-related motifs did. Functional assays defining HPV-specific T cells used only a couple of HPV16-positive patients. For HPV16-positive patients, expanding HPV-responsive T cells associated with longer recurrence-free survival.

This CDR3 comprises 15 residues. Trimming removed 5 bases from V and 0 bases from J, with 13 bases in between. Germline lookup yields CDR1 MNHEY and CDR2 SMNVEV (reference sequence). This sample was obtained from a patient who underwent chemoradiotherapy. The J gene is TRBJ2-5, the V gene TRBV27, with D possibly being TRBD1 (6 bases). The clonotype was recovered from a human donor with HPV-associated anogenital cancer. This CDR3 is CASSRDTGYQETQYF. The CDR3 DNA reads TGTGCCAGCAGTCGGGACACAGGGTACCAAGAGACCCAGTACTTC.